The 5 T cell receptor beta chains below were found in one sample sequenced in a study of human T cells and chemical hapten exposure (dated by TCRdb to the early 2020s). The library was generated by RACE. Sequencing was carried out with a NextSeq 500. The public reads were reanalyzed by TCRdb: fastp trimming at Q25, MiXCR alignment, in-frame beta chains only. Under each unique CDR3 protein, matching rows form one entry showing the most common genes and DNA. This sample gives under 450,000 distinct CDR3 sequences in total; just under 6.5% of them show up just once. Jointly, the top ten make up over 5.5% of the sample. Sample time point, as interpreted from the label and publication: patch test 2, 6 weeks after DPC sensitization. What this sample's treatment or condition label stands for: therapeutic diphenylcyclopropenone sensitization with weekly scalp DPC. Sequences were derived from whole blood, sampled in connection with sensitization to the hapten diphenylcyclopropenone (DPC). The receptor set was obtained from a woman aged 18-30 years with alopecia areata. Some clones in this sample may be carry-over from other donors' samples.

This clonotype was observed many times. This chain joins TRBV3-1 and TRBJ1-5, with TRBD1 as a possible D gene (6 bases). Per germline, CDR1 LGHDT and CDR2 YNNKEL (reference sequence). V gave up 5 bases and J gave up 6 bases, with 14 bases separating them. The CDR3 is 14 amino acids. CDR3 sequence reads: CASSERGGFQPQHF. CDR3 bases: TGTGCCAGCAGCGAAAGGGGGGGTTTTCAGCCCCAGCATTTT.

The J gene is TRBJ2-6, the V gene TRBV29-1; unclear D gene. Trimming left V 4 bases short and J 2 bases short, with 9 bases between. Germline V CDR1 and CDR2: SQVTM, ANQGSEA. The CDR3 spans 14 residues. The CDR3 DNA sequence: TGCAGCGTTGCCGATGGAGCTGGGGCCAACGTCCTGACTTTC. Translation: CSVADGAGANVLTF.

There are many counts of this clonotype. The genes are TRBV7-9 and TRBJ1-4, with TRBD1 matching 9 bases. The CDR3 has 17 amino acids. With 5 bases clipped from V and 3 bases from J, the junction kept 10 bases outside the gene matches. Germline V gene sequence: CDR1 SEHNR, CDR2 FQNEAQ (reference sequence). The CDR3 nucleotides are TGTGCCAGCAGCCCTCCTAGAGGGACAGGGCCTAATGAAAAACTGTTTTTT. The encoded protein is CASSPPRGTGPNEKLFF.

This clonotype was found a few times. The chain links TRBV2 to TRBJ1-5; D is possibly TRBD1 (6 bases). The V gene lost 5 bases and the J gene lost 7 bases, with 15 bases spanning the gap. This CDR3 has 14 amino acids. Germline CDR1 is SNHLY and CDR2 is FYNNEI. CDR3 loop: CASSPSRGYQPQHF. CDR3 coding DNA: TGTGCCAGCAGTCCGTCCAGGGGCTACCAGCCCCAGCATTTT.

This clonotype was detected ten times or more. The chain couples TRBV5-1 to TRBJ1-5, with unresolved D. Trimming removed 6 bases at V and 3 bases at J, with 10 bases between. Germline V lookup: CDR1 SGHRS, CDR2 YFSETQ. The CDR3 spans 13 residues. Here the CDR3 DNA reads TGCGCCAGCAAGGCAGGTGACAATCAGCCCCAGCATTTT. This encodes CASKAGDNQPQHF.